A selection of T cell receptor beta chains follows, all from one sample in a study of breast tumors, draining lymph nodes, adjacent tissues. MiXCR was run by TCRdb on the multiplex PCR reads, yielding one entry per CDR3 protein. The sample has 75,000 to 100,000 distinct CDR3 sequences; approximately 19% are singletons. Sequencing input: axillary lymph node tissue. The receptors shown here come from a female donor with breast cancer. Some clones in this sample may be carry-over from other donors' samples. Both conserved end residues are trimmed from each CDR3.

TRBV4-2	ASSQDERGRRTGELF
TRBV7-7	ASSAISGESYNSPLH
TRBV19	ASSGRDRGSYNEQF
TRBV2	ASSVYYNEQF
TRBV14	ASSQTQWTQY
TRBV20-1	SAYRQGYGYT
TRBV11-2	ASSLGAAGGGEETQY
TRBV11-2	ASSQENQPQH
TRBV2	ASSGIITQETQY
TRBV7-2	ASSSTGGVETQY
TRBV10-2	ASRASGNTGELF
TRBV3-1	ASSREGYTQY
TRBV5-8	ASSLAPSGMNTGELF
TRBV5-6	ASSFVDGYT
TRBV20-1	SATRVTDTQY
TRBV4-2	ASSQLLAGGSGDTQY
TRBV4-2	ASSQGQRPQNIQY
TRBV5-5	ASSPDINNYGYT
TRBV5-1	ASSLDRGPYNEQF
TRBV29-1	SVVALTGVQETQY
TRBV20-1	SAPLRAGGYNEQF
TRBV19	ASSVQDRSYEQY
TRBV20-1	SAPRGGSRGTEAF
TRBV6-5	ASSAGTGMTQGF
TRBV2	ASRIRLAHSYEQY
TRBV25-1	ASRFGDQETQY
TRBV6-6	ASRTGEGNQPQH
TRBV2	ASSEGSSYQPQH
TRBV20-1	SASTWGGSTDTQY
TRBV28	ASSHDGPTENGYT
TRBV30	AWAWTGYGYT
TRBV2	ASHLGQTNTEAF
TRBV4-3	ASSQDRTTDTQY
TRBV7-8	ASSQTGLAYEQY
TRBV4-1	ASSQEGRASAYNEQF
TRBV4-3	ASSQYPPFEKLF
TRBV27	ASSLRDLNPNEQF
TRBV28	ASSSLGQHTDTQY
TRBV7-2	ASSLQGRNNEKLF
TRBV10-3	AISDNRGQTTGELF
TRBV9	ASSIGLATEQF
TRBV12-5	ASGLVTGRWNTEAF
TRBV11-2	ASSLEIPEAF
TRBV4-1	ASSQDLETQY
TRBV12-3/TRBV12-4	ASRPGTGPYNEQF
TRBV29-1	SVSWGMGPYNEQF
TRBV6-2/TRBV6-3	ASSRLTGSYGYT
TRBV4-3	ASSQDLGGGYEQY
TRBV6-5	ASSRGGSNQPQH
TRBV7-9	ASSPGPASGYT
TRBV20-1	SARIPGLREERLKAEAF
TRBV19	ASSNLRAEAYNEQF
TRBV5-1	ASSLESGSHTGELF
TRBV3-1	ASSTDSFGNTIY
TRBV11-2	ASRTSWETQY
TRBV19	ASSAYSERDEQF
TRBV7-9	ASRQPGGTDTQY
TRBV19	ASSISPRQGPGYT
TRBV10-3	AISGGGSGYEQY